This TCR beta chain was sequenced in a study of blood T cell repertoires in COVID-19. Study details: Both acute and convalescent COVID-19 samples were obtained from the United States, Italy and Spain. Sample material is recorded as cDNA or gDNA derived from T cells, B-cell-depleted T cells, or PBMCs.

In the original processing: Estimation of nucleated cell counts relied on the amplification of reference gene primers. Generated by immunoSEQ multiplex PCR, the TCRdb table keeps only in-frame clones and is missing some. That table gives V, J and clone size, and the DNA gave D and trimming. The sample has 150,000 to 200,000 clones; around 94% are singletons. Per the germline V gene, CDR1 is SGHRS and CDR2 is YFSETQ. The V end was cut by 1 base, the J end by 8 bases, with 16 bases between. This CDR3 comprises 15 residues. Seattle researchers signed up patients amid active infection and tracked them longitudinally.

The chain links TRBV5-1 to TRBJ2-1; D is possibly TRBD1 (6 bases). This receptor was obtained from a young man with COVID-19, enrolled during active disease. The sample comprised peripheral blood. The CDR3: CASSLQARGLDEQFF. The CDR3 nucleotides read TGCGCCAGCAGCTTGCAGGCTAGGGGGTTGGATGAGCAGTTCTTC.